This TCR beta chain is from a study of blood T cell repertoires in COVID-19. Study overall: Whether acute or convalescent, the COVID-19 samples came from the United States, Italy and Spain. Sources were T cells, B-cell-depleted T cells, or PBMCs; the material itself was cDNA or gDNA.

The CDR3 loop spans 14 amino acids. Germline V gene lookup returns CDR1 SGHAT and CDR2 FQNNGV. The germline V and J ends were trimmed by 1 base and 3 bases, with 7 bases remaining between them. Source study methods: Quantification of nucleated cells was approximated via reference gene primer amplification. Produced via immunoSEQ multiplex PCR; TCRdb's table is partial and in-frame only. Clonal size and the V and J genes are those of that table, whereas D and trimming came from the DNA. The sample lists roughly 70,000 clones; around 91% were seen once. This clonotype originated in a human donor in a cohort sampled during active COVID-19. The sequenced material came from peripheral blood. This rearrangement joins TRBV11-2 to TRBJ1-5, with D unclear. As DNA, the CDR3 is TGTGCCAGCAGCTTAGGACGGGACAATCAGCCCCAGCATTTT. This gives the protein CASSLGRDNQPQHF.